This T cell receptor beta chain comes out of a study of T cells in localized non-small cell lung cancer. Whole-study results and caveats: Among the tissues sampled, uninvolved adjacent lung had the highest T cell clonality, above tumor.

Profiled with immunoSEQ multiplex PCR; TCRdb holds only in-frame clones, not every one. The repertoire holds around 35,000 clones, with around 90% as singletons. The V end lost 7 bases, the J end lost 3 bases, and 10 bases lay between the germline ends. Germline CDR1 and CDR2: MNHNS and SASEGT. There are 13 residues in the CDR3. As concerns this clone: Its antigen remains unknown.

The specimen comprised peripheral blood, sampled before any cancer treatment. This receptor was taken from a woman aged 35-75 years with stage I lung adenocarcinoma. The gene calls are TRBV6-1 and TRBJ1-5; D is possibly TRBD1 (5 bases). The chain's CDR3 is CASNTDNNQPQHF. The CDR3 DNA reads TGTGCCAGCAACACGGACAACAATCAGCCCCAGCATTTT.